These 9 T cell receptor beta chains came from one sample sequenced in a study of blood T cell repertoires in COVID-19. Profiling relied on immunoSEQ multiplex PCR, and the TCRdb table lists in-frame clones only, not all of them. This sample yields roughly 170,000 clones, of which around nine tenths are seen a single time; about 0.95% belongs to the top ten. The sample was peripheral blood. These TCRs come from a woman aged 18-29 years who had recovered from COVID-19.

This clone was seen a few times. The chain carries TRBV12-3 or TRBV12-4 and TRBJ1-1; D perhaps matches TRBD1 (5 bases). V lost 5 bases and J 7 bases, leaving 14 bases between the germline ends. This CDR3 is built from 13 residues. The CDR3 coding sequence is TGTGCCAGCAGTCTTGTGGGGCAGATTGAAGCTTTCTTT. Residues: CASSLVGQIEAFF.

V is TRBV19 and J is TRBJ2-6; D uncertain. Germline loops: CDR1 LNHDA, CDR2 SQIVND (reference sequence). Trimming pared 6 bases from V and 0 bases from J, leaving 9 bases between. The CDR3 sequence is 15 residues long. In DNA form, the CDR3 reads TGTGCCAGTAGGACAAGGTACTCTGGGGCCAACGTCCTGACTTTC. This gives the protein CASRTRYSGANVLTF.

The V gene is TRBV29-1, the J gene TRBJ2-5, with TRBD1 identical over 7 bases. Germline assignment: CDR1 SQVTM and CDR2 ANQGSEA. Unmatched junction bases numbered 7, after V lost 2 bases and J lost 4 bases. The CDR3 runs to 14 residues. The CDR3 nucleotides are TGCAGCGTTGAACGACAGGGCAAAGGAGAGACCCAGTACTTC. This encodes CSVERQGKGETQYF.

The V gene is TRBV6-6, the J gene TRBJ1-1; D is perhaps TRBD1 (6 bases). V was clipped by 5 bases and J by 1 base, with 8 bases between them. CDR1 and CDR2 from the germline V gene are MNHNY and SVGAGI (reference sequence). The CDR3 is 13 residues long. The CDR3 here is CASSRTENTEAFF. The CDR3 region has the DNA TGTGCCAGCAGTAGGACAGAGAACACTGAAGCTTTCTTT.

V usage is TRBV6-5 and J usage is TRBJ2-7; D not resolved. Germline CDR1 and CDR2: MNHEY and SVGAGI. The CDR3 loop spans 12 amino acids. Trimming removed 7 bases from V and 3 bases from J, with 10 bases in between. The CDR3 is CASTAANYEQYV. CDR3 sequence (DNA): TGTGCCAGCACTGCGGCGAACTACGAGCAGTACGTC.

The CDR3 spells CASSLEGGDYGYTF. The CDR3 region has the DNA TGTGCCAGCAGCTTGGAAGGGGGGGACTATGGCTACACCTTC. The chain recombines TRBV5-6 with TRBJ1-2; the D gene is possibly TRBD1 (6 bases). With 0 bases removed from V and 3 bases from J, the gap between germline ends came to 9 bases. CDR3 size: 14 residues. Germline loops: CDR1 SGHDT, CDR2 YYEEEE.

This chain connects TRBV18 to TRBJ2-2; TRBD2 is a possible D gene (6 bases). V lost 1 base, J lost 9 bases, and 12 bases lay in between. The length of the CDR3 is 14 residues. Per the germline V gene, CDR1 is KGHSH and CDR2 is LQKENI. This CDR3 reads CASSPQGGSRELFF. The CDR3 nucleotides read TGTGCCAGCTCACCACAGGGAGGTTCGCGGGAGCTGTTTTTT. The full variable domain, with the rest looked up from reference TRBV18 and TRBJ2-2, is NAGVMQNPRHLVRRRGQEARLRCSPMKGHSHVYWYRQLPEEGLKFMVYLQKENIIDESGMPKERFSAEFPKEGPSILRIQQVVRGDSAAYFCASSPQGGSRELFFGEGSRLTVL.

This rearrangement joins TRBV2 to TRBJ2-6; D remains ambiguous. This CDR3 has 14 amino acids. V lost 7 bases and J 2 bases, leaving 9 bases between the germline ends. The germline V gene has CDR1 SNHLY and CDR2 FYNNEI. CDR3 protein: CASTQIPGANVLTF. The DNA of the CDR3 is TGTGCCAGCACCCAGATCCCTGGGGCCAACGTCCTGACTTTC.

V usage is TRBV7-9 and J usage is TRBJ1-1; D possibly corresponds to TRBD1 (5 bases). The germline gives CDR1 SEHNR, CDR2 FQNEAQ (reference sequence). There are 17 residues in the CDR3. Trimming cost V 4 bases and J 1 base, with 19 bases left between them. This chain's CDR3 is CASSYLSLSTGNTEAFF. The CDR3 coding sequence is TGTGCCAGCAGCTATCTGTCTCTTTCAACAGGGAACACTGAAGCTTTCTTT.